This T cell receptor beta chain was documented in a study of T-cell reconstitution after alpha-beta-depleted transplantation in children listed by TCRdb under 2016. Broadly, across the study: Using TCR repertoire profiling, the study quantitatively followed how T-cell immune reconstitution unfolded in children after TCRalphabeta/CD19-depleted allogeneic hematopoietic cell transplantation.

Comment on this clonotype: Its antigen has not been determined. No base-level quality is on record; no much larger clone is a single base apart.

The library came from PCR. The instrument was an Illumina HiSeq 2500. Molecular barcoding was employed in the preparation of TCR libraries, with unique molecular identifiers being used to normalize TCRbeta repertoire quantification. TCRdb handled the public reads itself, with Q25 trimming in fastp and clone calling in MiXCR, and kept productive beta chains. Identical CDR3 protein sequences are pooled into one entry, listed with their most common genes and DNA. This sample gives approximately 240,000 distinct CDR3 sequences in total; 9.7% of them show up just once. The ten largest clones capture over 4.5% of the sample. The junction shows trimming of 7 bases on V and 4 bases on J, plus 12 bases between the germline ends. Looking up the germline V gene yields CDR1 KGHDR and CDR2 SFDVKD. The CDR3 contains 13 residues, cysteine and phenylalanine counted. Of the read, only the CDR3 DNA is kept; its 39 bases are in frame from base 1.

The sequence came from a human donor who donated a stem cell graft to a child with SCID. The sequencing here drew on PBMCs from the stem cell graft donor, taken from the stem cell graft. The rearrangement joined TRBV24-1 to TRBJ2-5, with TRBD2 tentatively as D gene (5 bases match). Here the CDR3 is given as CATSDPGVETQYF. Here is the DNA: TGTGCCACCAGCGATCCCGGGGTAGAGACCCAGTACTTC.